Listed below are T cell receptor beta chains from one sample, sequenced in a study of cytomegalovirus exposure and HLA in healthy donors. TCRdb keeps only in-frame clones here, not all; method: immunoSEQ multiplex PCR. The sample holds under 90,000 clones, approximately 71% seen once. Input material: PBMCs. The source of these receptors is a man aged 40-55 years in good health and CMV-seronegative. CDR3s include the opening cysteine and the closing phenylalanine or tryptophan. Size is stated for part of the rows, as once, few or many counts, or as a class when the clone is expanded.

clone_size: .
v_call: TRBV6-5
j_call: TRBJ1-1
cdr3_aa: CASSDLQGRTEAFF

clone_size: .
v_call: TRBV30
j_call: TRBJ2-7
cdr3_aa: CAWRLAGGPGEQYF

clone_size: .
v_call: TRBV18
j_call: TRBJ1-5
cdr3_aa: CASSPTGGNQPQHF

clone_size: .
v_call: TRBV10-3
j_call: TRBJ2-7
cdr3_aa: CAISNPLSNPDEQYF

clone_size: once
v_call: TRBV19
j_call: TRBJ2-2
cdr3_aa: CASSYGINTGELFF

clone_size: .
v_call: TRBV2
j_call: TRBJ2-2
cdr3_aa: CASRGEWTGSSMGELFF

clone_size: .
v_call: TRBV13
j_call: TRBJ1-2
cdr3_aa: CASSIWTGGYGYTF

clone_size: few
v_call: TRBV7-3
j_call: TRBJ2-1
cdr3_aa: CASSLSGGDLAQEQFF

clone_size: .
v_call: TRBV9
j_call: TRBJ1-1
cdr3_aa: CASSHGGKGTEAFF

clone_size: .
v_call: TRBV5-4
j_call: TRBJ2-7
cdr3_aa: CASSPRGGGPYEQYF

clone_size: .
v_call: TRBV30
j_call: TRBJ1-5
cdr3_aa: CAWSAAGSGQPQHF

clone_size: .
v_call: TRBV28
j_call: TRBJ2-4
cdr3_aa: CASSPPGQLKNIQYF

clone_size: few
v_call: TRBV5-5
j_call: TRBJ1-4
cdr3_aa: CASSLDLGVPNEKLFF

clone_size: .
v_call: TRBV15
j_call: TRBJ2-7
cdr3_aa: CATSRFRDYEQYF

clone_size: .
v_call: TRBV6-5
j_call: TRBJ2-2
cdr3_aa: CASSYGTLVTGELFF

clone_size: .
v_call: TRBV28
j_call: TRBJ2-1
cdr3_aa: CASSTDNEQFF

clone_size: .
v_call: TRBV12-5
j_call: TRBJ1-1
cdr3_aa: CASGLGLPGTGGGSTEAFF

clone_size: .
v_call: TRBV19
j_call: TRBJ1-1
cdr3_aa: CASSYSLVGANEAFF

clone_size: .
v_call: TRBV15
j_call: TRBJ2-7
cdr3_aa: CATSKGLAEYEQYF

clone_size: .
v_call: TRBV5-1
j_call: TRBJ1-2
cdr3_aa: CASSLVAGGTYYGYTF

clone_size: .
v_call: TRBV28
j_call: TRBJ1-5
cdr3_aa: CASSSRGFDQPQHF

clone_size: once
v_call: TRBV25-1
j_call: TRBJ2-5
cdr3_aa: CASSDRDSIYLQETQYF

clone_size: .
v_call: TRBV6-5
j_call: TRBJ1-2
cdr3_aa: CASRSTQPNYGYTF

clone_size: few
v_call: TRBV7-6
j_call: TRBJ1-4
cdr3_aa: CASSQLSGFNEKLFF